The present T cell receptor (beta chain) was sequenced within a study of Ad26.COV2.S vaccination and SARS-CoV-2 variants. The study, taken as a whole, reports: The authors reported substantial breadth in spike-specific CD8+ and CD4+ T cell responses after vaccination. Breadth measured for non-spike TCRs was similar across vaccine and placebo recipients. The TCR breadth and depth analyses may have produced an underestimate of total T cell responses.

Described treatment: some 19 received Ad26.COV2.S at low or high dose, single or two shots; about 5 received placebo; per-sample allocation not given. Following the first vaccine or placebo injection, samples were taken on day 63. Vaccination used an Ad26 vector expressing Wuhan-strain SARS-CoV-2 spike. There are 14 residues in the CDR3. From germline, CDR1 is SGHAT and CDR2 FQNNGV. Trimming left V 3 bases short and J 5 bases short, with 13 bases between. This clone was found once. Its antigen remains unidentified. Distinct nucleotide sequences in the sample also encode this CDR3. Using immunoSEQ multiplex PCR, the repertoire was profiled, and TCRdb retains in-frame clones only, with some absent. The sample contains hundreds of thousands of clones, around 90% of which appear only once.

This receptor was identified in a person between 18 and 65 years old who received the Ad26.COV2.S COVID-19 vaccine or a placebo. Sequences were derived from peripheral blood, sampled in a trial of Ad26.COV2.S vaccine versus placebo. V usage is TRBV11-2 and J usage is TRBJ2-5; D may be TRBD2 (5 bases). The CDR3 coding sequence is TGTGCCAGCAGCTTGGCGGGTGGGCCGGAGACCCAGTACTTC. Residues: CASSLAGGPETQYF.